The rows below give T cell receptor beta chains drawn from one sample of a study of T-cell memory formation after mild COVID-19. TCRdb passed the 5' RACE reads through MiXCR, listing each CDR3 protein once. This sample has just over 300,000 distinct CDR3 sequences, with approximately 20% found just once. Material for sequencing was PBMCs or a T cell subset sorted from them (not recorded which). The receptors derive from a man aged 18 to 30 who had mild COVID-19 (a few samples of this study predate the infection). Cell type and time point are not known. Both conserved end residues are part of each CDR3. The D gene is left open where the match is weak. Clone size is not always given. Where it is, it says once, few, many or a class for expanded clones.

TRBV29-1	-	-	TRBJ2-2	TGCAGCGCCACGGACTCCACCGGGGAGCTGTTTTTT	CSATDSTGELFF
TRBV7-9	-	-	TRBJ1-2	TGTGCCAGCGGTTCTTACAGGGCTAACTATGGCTACACCTTC	CASGSYRANYGYTF
TRBV3-1	-	-	TRBJ2-1	TGTGCCAGCAGCCGACAGTGGCAGAACGGAATCAATGAGCAGTTCTTC	CASSRQWQNGINEQFF
TRBV6-2/TRBV6-3	few	TRBD1	TRBJ1-2	TGTGCCAGCAGGATGCGGACAGGGGAGGGATTCGGCTACACCTTC	CASRMRTGEGFGYTF
TRBV4-3	-	-	TRBJ2-1	TGCGCCAGCAGCCAAGGGTCCGCCTACAATGAGCAGTTCTTC	CASSQGSAYNEQFF
TRBV7-8	-	TRBD1	TRBJ2-1	TGTGCCAGCAGCTTAAGTTGGACAGGGGGCGTCTATGAGCAGTTCTTC	CASSLSWTGGVYEQFF
TRBV6-2/TRBV6-3	-	-	TRBJ2-5	TGTGCCAGCAGTTACCACGCCCTAGGGATCGAAGAGACCCAGTACTTC	CASSYHALGIEETQYF
TRBV11-2	-	TRBD2	TRBJ2-1	TGTGCCAGCAGCTTAGGCCTAGCGGGGATCGTCGTTGAGCAGTTCTTC	CASSLGLAGIVVEQFF
TRBV12-3/TRBV12-4	-	-	TRBJ1-3	TGTGCCTACGGGCAGTCTGGAAACACCATATATTTT	CAYGQSGNTIYF
TRBV6-5	-	TRBD1	TRBJ1-3	TGTGCCAGCAGTTACACCCGGGACAGGTCTGGAAACACCATATATTTT	CASSYTRDRSGNTIYF
TRBV7-8	few	TRBD2	TRBJ2-3	TGTGCCAGCAGCTCTGGATACGGGGGGGAAACAGATACGCAGTATTTT	CASSSGYGGETDTQYF
TRBV24-1	few	TRBD1	TRBJ1-5	TGTGCCACCAGTGATTCCGGGACAGGGTTTGGTCAGCCCCAGCATTTT	CATSDSGTGFGQPQHF
TRBV9	-	-	TRBJ1-1	TGTGCCAGCAGCGTAGAAGCAGGGCGCGAAGCTTTCTTT	CASSVEAGREAFF
TRBV7-2	many	TRBD1	TRBJ1-4	TGTGCCAGCGGTCGACAGGGGGCGGCTAATGAAAAACTGTTTTTT	CASGRQGAANEKLFF
TRBV30	many	TRBD1	TRBJ2-4	TGTGCCTGGAGTGCAGGGGGCAGGGACATTCAGTACTTC	CAWSAGGRDIQYF
TRBV5-1	-	TRBD1	TRBJ2-1	TGCGCCAGCAGCCTGGGACAGGGGGTGACCTCGTACAATGAGCAGTTCTTC	CASSLGQGVTSYNEQFF
TRBV7-2	-	TRBD2	TRBJ2-1	TGTGCCAGCAGCATACAGGTGGCTAGCGGGGGAAATGAGCAGTTCTTC	CASSIQVASGGNEQFF
TRBV5-1	few	-	TRBJ1-3	TGCGCCAGCAGCGGGGGGCACTCTGGAAACACCATATATTTT	CASSGGHSGNTIYF
TRBV4-3	many	-	TRBJ2-6	TGCGCCAGCAGCCAAGATCTTAGCTCTGGGGCCAACGTCCTGACTTTC	CASSQDLSSGANVLTF
TRBV13	few	TRBD2	TRBJ2-3	TGTGCCAGCAGCTTCACGACTAGCGGGGGCACAGATACGCAGTATTTT	CASSFTTSGGTDTQYF
TRBV5-1	few	-	TRBJ1-4	TGCGCCAGCAGCTTGGGACAGCCTAATGAAAAACTGTTTTTT	CASSLGQPNEKLFF
TRBV29-1	many	-	TRBJ1-2	TGCAGCGCGACAGTTAACTATGGCTACACCTTC	CSATVNYGYTF
TRBV2	many	-	TRBJ2-5	TGCGCCAGCTCAAGGACTGGCCAAGAGACCCAGTACTTC	CASSRTGQETQYF
TRBV28	few	TRBD1	TRBJ1-1	TGTGCCAGCAGATCAACTCGACAGGGAGATTCGGGCACTGAAGCTTTCTTT	CASRSTRQGDSGTEAFF
TRBV24-1	many	-	TRBJ2-1	TGTGCCACCAGTGATACCAGGTCGGGCAATGAGCAGTTCTTC	CATSDTRSGNEQFF
TRBV20-1	-	TRBD1	TRBJ1-4	TGCAGTGCCCGGGGACAGGGAGGGGAGGAGGAAAAACTGTTTTTT	CSARGQGGEEEKLFF
TRBV7-9	-	-	TRBJ2-2	TGTGCCAGCAGCTCGTTAGACGTCCCGGACACCGGGGAGCTGTTTTTT	CASSSLDVPDTGELFF
TRBV2	few	TRBD1	TRBJ2-1	TGTGCCAGCACTCCGGACAGGGGAGATGAGCAGTTCTTC	CASTPDRGDEQFF
TRBV5-6	few	-	TRBJ2-3	TGTGCCAGCACCCTCTCAGGGGTGTCTGATACGCAGTATTTT	CASTLSGVSDTQYF
TRBV7-8	-	-	TRBJ2-5	TGTGCCAGCAGCTTAGTTTCGGCGGGGGCAATCCCGGGGGAGACCCAGTACTTC	CASSLVSAGAIPGETQYF
TRBV4-2	-	-	TRBJ2-5	TGTGCCAGCAGCCCTCGGGCGCGGGGCCGGAGAGAGACCCAGTACTTC	CASSPRARGRRETQYF
TRBV5-1	-	-	TRBJ2-3	TGCGCCAGCAGTATCGACCCCGTCACAGATACGCAGTATTTT	CASSIDPVTDTQYF
TRBV7-2	few	-	TRBJ2-7	TGTGCCAGCAGCTTAGTTGGGGCGGGGGCATACGAGCAGTACTTC	CASSLVGAGAYEQYF
TRBV10-3	few	TRBD2	TRBJ2-3	TGTGCCATCAGTGAGTCGGTAGCGGGGGGGCCAAATACGCAGTATTTT	CAISESVAGGPNTQYF
TRBV7-9	-	-	TRBJ2-3	TGTGCCAGCAGCGGCGAGGGTAGTACAGATACGCAGTATTTT	CASSGEGSTDTQYF
TRBV3-1	few	-	TRBJ2-7	TGTGCCAGCAGCCACCCGAGCAAGGCAGCTTCCTACGAGCAGTACTTC	CASSHPSKAASYEQYF
TRBV21-1	many	-	TRBJ1-5	TGTGCCAGCAGCAAAGTCAGGGACAAAAATCAGCCCCAGCATTTT	CASSKVRDKNQPQHF
TRBV28	-	-	TRBJ2-5	TGTGCCAGCAGTCGGACAGAAACCCAAGAGACCCAGTACTTC	CASSRTETQETQYF
TRBV4-3	few	TRBD2	TRBJ2-6	TGCGCCAGCAGCCAAGGGGGGGGCTCTGGGGCCAACGTCCTGACTTTC	CASSQGGGSGANVLTF
TRBV12-3/TRBV12-4	-	-	TRBJ2-1	TGTGCCAGCAGTTTACCCCCCTACCATGAGCAGTTCTTC	CASSLPPYHEQFF
TRBV5-6	-	-	TRBJ1-1	TGTGCCAGCAGCCCAATACAGGGATTCACTGAAGCTTTCTTT	CASSPIQGFTEAFF
TRBV7-9	-	-	TRBJ2-3	TGTGCCAGCAGCTTCTACCTCCGGGACCCGAGGACAGATACGCAGTATTTT	CASSFYLRDPRTDTQYF
TRBV10-2	few	-	TRBJ2-3	TGCGCCAGCAGACCCACGACGAGGGGGGGCCGCGCAGATACGCAGTATTTT	CASRPTTRGGRADTQYF
TRBV5-5	few	-	TRBJ1-1	TGTGCCAGCAGCTCGGGACCCCCGGGGGGCACTGAAGCTTTCTTT	CASSSGPPGGTEAFF
TRBV12-3/TRBV12-4	few	-	TRBJ1-2	TGTGCCAGCAAACGAACGACTAGTTATGGCTACACCTTC	CASKRTTSYGYTF
TRBV11-2	-	-	TRBJ1-6	TGTGCCAGTGCGAAAGGGTTTTATTCACCCCTCCACTTT	CASAKGFYSPLHF
TRBV5-1	few	-	TRBJ2-7	TGCGCCAGCAGCTTGGCAGGGGCCGCCCCCTACGAGCAGTACTTC	CASSLAGAAPYEQYF
TRBV5-1	few	-	TRBJ2-6	TGCGCCAGCAGCCCCCACGGGCACTCTGGGGCCAACGTCCTGACTTTC	CASSPHGHSGANVLTF
TRBV7-2	few	TRBD1	TRBJ2-2	TGTGCCAGCAGATTAACCGGGACAGGGAACACCGGGGAGCTGTTTTTT	CASRLTGTGNTGELFF
TRBV11-2	-	TRBD1	TRBJ2-5	TGTGCCAGCAGCTCATACAGGGGTGTGGAGACCCAGTACTTC	CASSSYRGVETQYF
TRBV7-9	-	-	TRBJ1-5	TGTGCCAGCAGCTTAGAAAGGGTTACGATAGAGCCCCAGCATTTT	CASSLERVTIEPQHF
TRBV4-2	many	TRBD1	TRBJ2-2	TGTGCCAGCAGCCAGGAGACAGGGGAGCCCGGGGAGCTGTTTTTT	CASSQETGEPGELFF
TRBV29-1	-	TRBD1	TRBJ2-1	TGCAGCGTTGAGGGATCCGGAACAGGGGGGTCCTACAATGAGCAGTTCTTC	CSVEGSGTGGSYNEQFF
TRBV20-1	few	-	TRBJ2-7	TGCAGTGCTAGTGCGCGGGGGCAATCCTTCTACGAGCAGTACTTC	CSASARGQSFYEQYF
TRBV19	-	TRBD1	TRBJ1-2	TGTGCCAGTAGTCTCCATCCGGGACAGGGTAACAAAGGCTACACCTTC	CASSLHPGQGNKGYTF
TRBV7-2	-	-	TRBJ2-1	TGTGCCAGCAGCTTACCAGGTCCCGCCTACAATGAGCAGTTCTTC	CASSLPGPAYNEQFF
TRBV4-3	few	-	TRBJ1-1	TGCGCCAGCAGCCAAGATTTCGGAGGGAACACTGAAGCTTTCTTT	CASSQDFGGNTEAFF
TRBV3-1	few	-	TRBJ2-5	TGTGCCAGCAGCCAGGGACGGCAAGAGACCCAGTACTTC	CASSQGRQETQYF
TRBV7-2	few	-	TRBJ1-1	TGTGCCAGCAGCCCCGACAGCGCCCAGAACACTGAAGCTTTCTTT	CASSPDSAQNTEAFF
TRBV7-6	many	-	TRBJ2-1	TGTGCCAGCAGCTTTACGGAAGACAATGAGCAGTTCTTC	CASSFTEDNEQFF